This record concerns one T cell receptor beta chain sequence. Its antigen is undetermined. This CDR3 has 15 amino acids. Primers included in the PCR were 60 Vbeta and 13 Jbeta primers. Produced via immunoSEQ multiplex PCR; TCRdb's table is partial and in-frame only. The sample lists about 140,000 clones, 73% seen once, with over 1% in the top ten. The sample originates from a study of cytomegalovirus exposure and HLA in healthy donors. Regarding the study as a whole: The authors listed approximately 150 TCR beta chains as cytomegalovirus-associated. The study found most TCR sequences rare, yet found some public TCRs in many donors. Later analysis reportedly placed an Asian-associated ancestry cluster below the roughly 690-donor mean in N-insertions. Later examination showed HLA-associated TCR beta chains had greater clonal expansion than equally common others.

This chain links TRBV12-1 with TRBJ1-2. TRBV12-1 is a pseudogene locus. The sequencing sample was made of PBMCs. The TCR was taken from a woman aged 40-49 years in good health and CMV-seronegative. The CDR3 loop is CASTPPGRSNYGYTF. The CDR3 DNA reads TGTGCCAGCACCCCCCCGGGGAGAAGTAACTATGGCTACACCTTC.